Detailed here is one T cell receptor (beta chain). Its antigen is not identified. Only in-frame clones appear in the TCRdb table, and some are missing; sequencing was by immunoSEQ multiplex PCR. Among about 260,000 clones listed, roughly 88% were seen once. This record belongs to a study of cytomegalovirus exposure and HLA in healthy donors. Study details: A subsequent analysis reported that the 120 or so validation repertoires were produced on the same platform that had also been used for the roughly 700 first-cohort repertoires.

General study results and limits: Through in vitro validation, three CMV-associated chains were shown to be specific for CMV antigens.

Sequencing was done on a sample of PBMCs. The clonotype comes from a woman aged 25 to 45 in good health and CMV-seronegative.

The CDR3: CASSHTSGSYEQYF. DNA for the CDR3: TGTGCCAGCAGCCATACTAGCGGCTCCTACGAGCAGTACTTC. The chain couples TRBV5-4 to TRBJ2-7; 8 positions match TRBD2. From germline, CDR1 is SGHNT and CDR2 YYREEE (reference sequence). This CDR3 region has 14 residues. The junction had 3 bases not matched to a gene; V was cut back by 4 bases and J by 0 bases.